Reported below is one TCR beta chain. The data derive from a study of blood T cells in healthy people across ages. The V gene lost 7 bases and the J gene lost 6 bases, with 7 bases spanning the gap. This CDR3 region has 12 residues. Germline CDR1 is LNHDA and CDR2 is SQIVND (reference sequence). Alongside a J-beta primer mix, a sample-barcoded 5' primer served in a second PCR lasting 7 to 11 cycles. MiXCR, applied by TCRdb to the 5' RACE reads, yields one record per CDR3 protein. The sample comprises about 720,000 distinct CDR3 sequences, around 25% of which are singletons, and roughly 3.8% rests with the top ten. This sample was also put to use in a study of T cells of mothers and their children. That investigation notes: Mothers yielded over 8 million CDR3 reads, children 3 million to 3.5 million each.

The specimen was blood. The chain is built from TRBV19 and TRBJ1-6; D is unresolved. This TCR was sampled from a boy aged 5-17 years in good health. CDR3 DNA: TGTGCCAGTACCGCGGGTAATTCACCCCTCCACTTT. It codes for CASTAGNSPLHF.